This T cell receptor beta chain comes out of a study of cytomegalovirus exposure and HLA in healthy donors. In the study overall: Early on, a data release was issued that held about 85 million unique TCRs from HLA-typed donors.

Findings and limits, study-wide: The study put 150 or so TCR beta chains on its list as cytomegalovirus-associated. Immune exposure was documented only through CMV serostatus. Among TCR sequences, most were rare, though some public TCRs appeared in many donors.

The CDR3 contains 14 residues. The J segment lost 3 bases and the V segment lost 6 bases, leaving 8 bases of the junction unmatched. Germline V gives CDR1 MDHEN, CDR2 SYDVKM. In the PCR, 60 Vbeta and 13 Jbeta primers were used. Profiling relied on immunoSEQ multiplex PCR, and the TCRdb table lists in-frame clones only, not all of them. In the table there are 150,000 or so clones, about 68% of which are singletons. For this clone: What it recognizes is unknown.

This clonotype was obtained from a man aged 25-45 years in good health and CMV-seronegative. The chain carries TRBV28 and TRBJ2-7; TRBD1 aligns across 7 bases. The material sequenced was PBMCs. The CDR3 coding sequence is TGTGCCAGCAGCCCACCGGGACAGCTCTACGAGCAGTACTTC. Protein: CASSPPGQLYEQYF.